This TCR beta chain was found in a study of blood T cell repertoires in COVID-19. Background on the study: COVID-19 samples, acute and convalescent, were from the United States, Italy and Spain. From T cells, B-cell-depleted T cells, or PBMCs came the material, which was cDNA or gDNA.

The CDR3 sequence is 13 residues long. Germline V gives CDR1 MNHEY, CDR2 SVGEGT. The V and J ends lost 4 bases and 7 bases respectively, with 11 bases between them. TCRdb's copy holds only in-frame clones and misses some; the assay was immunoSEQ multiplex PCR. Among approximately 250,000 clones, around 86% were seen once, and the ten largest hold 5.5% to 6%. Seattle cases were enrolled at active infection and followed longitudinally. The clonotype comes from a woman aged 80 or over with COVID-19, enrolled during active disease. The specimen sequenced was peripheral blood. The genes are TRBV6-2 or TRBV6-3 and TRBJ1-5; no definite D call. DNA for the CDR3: TGTGCCAGCAGTTTCCCAGGCGGGCAGCCCCAGCATTTT. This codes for CASSFPGGQPQHF.